The next 24 T cell receptor beta chains were all read from a single sample in a study of T cells in Graves' hyperthyroidism and ophthalmopathy. The CDR3 regions of TCR beta were amplified from RNA transcripts. Researchers ran a first-round RT-PCR on the TCR CDR3 using the HTBI primer set. TCRdb called the multiplex PCR reads again in MiXCR, with one record for every CDR3 protein. This table holds under 650,000 distinct CDR3 sequences, around 16% found once. Sequenced sample: blood. The receptors were sampled from a woman aged 25-40 years with Graves' hyperthyroidism.

The rearrangement joins TRBV5-5 to TRBJ2-2, with D unclear. The CDR3 spans 13 residues. Germline-derived CDR1 and CDR2 are SGHKS and YYEKEE (reference sequence). V was trimmed by 2 bases and J by 10 bases, leaving 12 bases between them. The CDR3 loop is CASSFYTELELFF. For the CDR3, the DNA is TGTGCCAGCAGCTTCTATACCGAGCTGGAGCTGTTTTTT.

In this sample, this clonotype turned up many times. V is TRBV7-8 and J is TRBJ2-1; 12 bases fit TRBD2. Germline-derived CDR1 and CDR2 are SGHVS and FQNEAQ. Trimming removed 4 bases from V and 9 bases from J; junction bases left unmatched: 16. The CDR3 runs to 18 residues. The CDR3, as DNA: TGTGCCAGCAGCTCTCTAGCGGGAGGGCCCCAGGTGGCGGGTGAGCAGTTCTTC. This gives the protein CASSSLAGGPQVAGEQFF.

This clonotype was seen at least ten times. This rearrangement joins TRBV5-1 to TRBJ2-1, with 8 bases identical to TRBD2. This CDR3 comprises 15 residues. Germline V gene sequence: CDR1 SGHRS, CDR2 YFSETQ. The V and J ends lost 4 bases and 4 bases, in that order; junction bases with no gene match: 7. The DNA of the CDR3 is TGCGCCAGCAGCGATAGCGGGGCTGGTTACAATGAGCAGTTCTTC. Residues: CASSDSGAGYNEQFF.

The chain uses TRBV20-1 and TRBJ2-5; 14 bases map to TRBD2. V was pared by 4 bases and J by 4 bases, with 8 bases of the junction left unmatched. There are 16 residues in the CDR3. CDR1 is DFQATT, CDR2 SNEGSKA, per germline (reference sequence). Written as DNA, the CDR3 is TGCAGTGCTATTGGGACTAGCGGGAGTATTGTAGAGACCCAGTACTTC. Protein: CSAIGTSGSIVETQYF.

The genes are TRBV3-1 and TRBJ2-1; weak D call: TRBD2 (5 bases). The CDR3 is 14 amino acids. The V gene lost 3 bases and the J gene lost 4 bases, with 10 bases spanning the gap. Looked up from germline, CDR1 is LGHDT and CDR2 is YNNKEL (reference sequence). CDR3 coding DNA: TGTGCCAGCAGCCAGGGCGGGCCTTACAATGAGCAGTTCTTC. It translates to CASSQGGPYNEQFF.

This clonotype was detected ten times or more. The V and J genes are TRBV15 and TRBJ1-6; D gene uncertain. The germline V gene has CDR1 LNHNV and CDR2 YYDKDF (reference sequence). This CDR3 spans 15 amino acids. V lost 0 bases and J 7 bases, leaving 10 bases between the germline ends. The CDR3 DNA reads as TGTGCCACCAGCAGAGATCGGCCGGTGAATTCACCCCTCCACTTT. Encoded protein: CATSRDRPVNSPLHF.

Concerning this clonotype: This clone may be a read error of a much larger clone one base away. The chain is built from TRBV30 and TRBJ1-1, with D unresolved. This CDR3 is built from 13 residues. Germline values: CDR1 GTSNPN, CDR2 SVGIG (reference sequence). CDR3 protein: CTWSPFLNTEAFF. The CDR3 DNA is TGTACCTGGAGCCCCTTCTTGAACACTGAAGCTTTCTTT.

Ten or more counts support this clonotype. The chain links TRBV7-9 to TRBJ2-1; 8 nucleotides align to TRBD2. J gave up 6 bases and V 1 base, and 2 bases lay outside the gene matches. Germline values: CDR1 SEHNR, CDR2 FQNEAQ (reference sequence). This CDR3 is 14 amino acids long. CDR3 sequence (DNA): TGTGCCAGCAGCTTAGATGGACTAGCCAATGAGCAGTTCTTC. This translates into CASSLDGLANEQFF.

V is TRBV4-1 and J is TRBJ2-5; the match to TRBD1 covers 9 bases. The CDR3 has 16 residues. Germline CDR1 reads MGHRA; CDR2 reads YSYEKL. The junction had 7 bases not matched to a gene; V was cut back by 1 base and J by 4 bases. The CDR3 is CASSQGTGDGSETQYF. The CDR3 nucleotides are TGCGCCAGCAGCCAAGGGACAGGGGATGGGTCAGAGACCCAGTACTTC.

The chain combines TRBV5-8 with TRBJ1-1, with 8 bases fitting TRBD1. Germline assignment: CDR1 SGHTS and CDR2 YDEGEE. The length of the CDR3 is 15 residues. Trimming took 4 bases from V and 0 from J; bases not matched to a gene: 5. CDR3 nucleotide sequence: TGTGCCAGCAGCGGGGGACAGGTCATGAACACTGAAGCTTTCTTT. Amino acids: CASSGGQVMNTEAFF.

This clonotype was detected many times. J is TRBJ2-1 and V is TRBV12-3 or TRBV12-4; D is unresolved. The CDR3 covers 16 residues. V lost 0 bases to trimming and J lost 0 bases, with 9 bases between them. The CDR3 is CASSLAFRSSYNEQFF. CDR3 nucleotide sequence: TGTGCCAGCAGTTTAGCTTTTCGGAGCTCCTACAATGAGCAGTTCTTC.

This clonotype has more than one count but fewer than ten. The chain couples TRBV7-9 to TRBJ1-5; D gene ambiguous. V shed 6 bases and J shed 10 bases, with 19 bases lying between them. Per germline, CDR1 SEHNR and CDR2 FQNEAQ (reference sequence). CDR3 length: 14 amino acids. CDR3 in DNA: TGTGCCAGCAGTAGCTTAGAGGGTGTCAGCCCCCAGCATTTT. It translates to CASSSLEGVSPQHF.

DNA of the CDR3: TGTGCCAGCAGCTCCAGTAGTCCCTTGGGCGAGCAGTACTTC. Its protein is CASSSSSPLGEQYF. The V and J genes are TRBV9 and TRBJ2-7, with unresolved D. V lost 4 bases to trimming and J lost 6 bases, with 17 bases between them. Per the germline V gene, CDR1 is SGDLS and CDR2 is YYNGEE. This CDR3 has 14 residues.

This clonotype was detected a few times. V and J are TRBV20-1 and TRBJ2-2; D is perhaps TRBD2 (5 bases). This CDR3 is 16 amino acids long. Germline V gene lookup returns CDR1 DFQATT and CDR2 SNEGSKA (reference sequence). V lost 3 bases to trimming and J lost 4 bases, with 18 bases between them. The CDR3 nucleotides are TGCAGTGCTAGTCGCATGAAACTCACTAGCACCGGGGAGCTGTTTTTT. It encodes CSASRMKLTSTGELFF.

This clonotype was seen more than once but under ten times. The V gene is TRBV19, the J gene TRBJ2-3; 11 bases match TRBD2. CDR3 length: 14 residues. Germline V CDR1 and CDR2: LNHDA, SQIVND (reference sequence). V gave up 6 bases and J gave up 4 bases; unmatched junction bases: 3. The CDR3, as DNA: TGTGCCAGTAGGACTAGCGGGACTGCAGATACGCAGTATTTT. Its translation: CASRTSGTADTQYF.

This clonotype came up many times. The rearrangement joins TRBV28 to TRBJ2-7; tentatively, D is TRBD1 (6 bases). Germline-derived CDR1 and CDR2 are MDHEN and SYDVKM. The CDR3 has 13 amino acids. V was pared by 4 bases and J by 5 bases, with 12 bases between. The CDR3 region has the DNA TGTGCCAGCAGTTATAACAGGGAAAACGAGCAGTACTTC. This sequence encodes CASSYNRENEQYF.

The chain carries TRBV6-1 and TRBJ2-5; 8 bases fit TRBD1. Trimming at V came to 5 bases and at J to 4 bases, leaving 3 bases not matched to a gene. Germline V gene data show CDR1 as MNHNS and CDR2 as SASEGT. This CDR3 region has 13 residues. The CDR3 sequence is CASSWTGRETQYF. As DNA, the CDR3 is TGTGCCAGCAGTTGGACAGGGCGAGAGACCCAGTACTTC.

This clonotype was detected ten times or more. The V call is TRBV6-4, the J call TRBJ2-3; 9 bases are shared with TRBD1. V shed 5 bases, J shed 4 bases, and the junction held 10 bases outside the gene matches. CDR1 and CDR2 (germline): MRHNA, SNTAGT. The CDR3 extends over 16 amino acids. CDR3 in amino acids: CASSRGRGQGSDTQYF. The CDR3 nucleotides are TGTGCCAGCAGTCGGGGCCGCGGACAGGGGTCAGATACGCAGTATTTT.

The rearrangement uses TRBV28 and TRBJ2-1; D gene ambiguous. Trimming took off 1 base at V and 0 bases at J, with 13 bases between the two ends. The CDR3 has 17 amino acids. Germline-derived CDR1 and CDR2 are MDHEN and SYDVKM. CDR3: CASSLYRAESSYNEQFF. For the CDR3, the DNA is TGTGCCAGCAGTTTATATAGGGCCGAGAGCTCCTACAATGAGCAGTTCTTC.

This clonotype was observed at least ten times. The gene calls are TRBV7-2 and TRBJ2-1; no firm D call. Germline-derived CDR1 and CDR2 are SGHTA and FQGNSA. The V end was cut by 5 bases, the J end by 7 bases, with 15 bases between. This CDR3 region has 14 residues. Here the CDR3 reads CASSALLGTNEQFF. The CDR3, as DNA: TGTGCCAGCAGCGCACTCTTGGGTACGAATGAGCAGTTCTTC.

This clonotype was seen many times. The chain is built from TRBV7-6 and TRBJ2-2; tentatively, D is TRBD2 (6 bases). Germline CDR1 is SGHVS and CDR2 is FNYEAQ. The V end was cut by 4 bases, the J end by 2 bases, with 11 bases between. The CDR3 has 15 residues. This chain's CDR3 is CASSSRRGNTGELFF. CDR3 nucleotides: TGTGCCAGCAGCTCCCGGCGGGGTAACACCGGGGAGCTGTTTTTT. The variable domain in full, with the rest retrieved from reference TRBV7-6 and TRBJ2-2, is GAGVSQSPRYKVTKRGQDVALRCDPISGHVSLYWYRQALGQGPEFLTYFNYEAQQDKSGLPNDRFSAERPEGSISTLTIQRTEQRDSAMYRCASSSRRGNTGELFFGEGSRLTVL.

This clonotype was recorded many times. This chain uses TRBV6-1 with TRBJ2-5; possibly TRBD1 or TRBD2 for D (5 bases each). This CDR3 region has 13 residues. Per the germline V gene, CDR1 is MNHNS and CDR2 is SASEGT. Trimming removed 6 bases from V and 5 bases from J, with 13 bases in between. CDR3 bases: TGTGCCAGCAGCTTGGGACCCAGGGAGACCCAGTACTTC. Translated: CASSLGPRETQYF.

This clonotype was seen more than once but under ten times. The rearrangement joins TRBV5-1 to TRBJ2-1; 8 bases align to TRBD2. The CDR3 covers 15 residues. Looked up from germline, CDR1 is SGHRS and CDR2 is YFSETQ. V was clipped by 2 bases and J by 8 bases; unmatched bases: 9. CDR3 loop: CASSLLAEGGDEQFF. Written as DNA, the CDR3 is TGCGCCAGCAGCTTACTAGCGGAGGGGGGCGATGAGCAGTTCTTC.

This clonotype has a handful of counts. This sequence joins TRBV30 and TRBJ1-4; 7 nucleotides agree with TRBD1. V lost 6 bases, J lost 2 bases, and 6 bases stayed unmatched. Germline V gene data show CDR1 as GTSNPN and CDR2 as SVGIG (reference sequence). The CDR3 covers 14 residues. CDR3 loop: CACRDRATNEKLFF. In nucleotides, the CDR3 is TGTGCCTGTCGAGACAGGGCTACTAATGAAAAACTGTTTTTT.